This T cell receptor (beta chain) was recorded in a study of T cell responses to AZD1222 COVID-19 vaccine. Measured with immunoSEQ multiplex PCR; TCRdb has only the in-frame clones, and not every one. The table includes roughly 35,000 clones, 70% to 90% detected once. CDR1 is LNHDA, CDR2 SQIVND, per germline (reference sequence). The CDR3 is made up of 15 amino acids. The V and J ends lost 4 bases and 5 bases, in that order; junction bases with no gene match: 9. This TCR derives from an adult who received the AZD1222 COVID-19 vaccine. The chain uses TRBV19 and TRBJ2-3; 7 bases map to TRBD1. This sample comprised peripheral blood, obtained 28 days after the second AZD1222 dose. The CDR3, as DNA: TGTGCCAGTAGTAAAAGGGACAGTGACGGAGATACGCAGTATTTT. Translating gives CASSKRDSDGDTQYF.